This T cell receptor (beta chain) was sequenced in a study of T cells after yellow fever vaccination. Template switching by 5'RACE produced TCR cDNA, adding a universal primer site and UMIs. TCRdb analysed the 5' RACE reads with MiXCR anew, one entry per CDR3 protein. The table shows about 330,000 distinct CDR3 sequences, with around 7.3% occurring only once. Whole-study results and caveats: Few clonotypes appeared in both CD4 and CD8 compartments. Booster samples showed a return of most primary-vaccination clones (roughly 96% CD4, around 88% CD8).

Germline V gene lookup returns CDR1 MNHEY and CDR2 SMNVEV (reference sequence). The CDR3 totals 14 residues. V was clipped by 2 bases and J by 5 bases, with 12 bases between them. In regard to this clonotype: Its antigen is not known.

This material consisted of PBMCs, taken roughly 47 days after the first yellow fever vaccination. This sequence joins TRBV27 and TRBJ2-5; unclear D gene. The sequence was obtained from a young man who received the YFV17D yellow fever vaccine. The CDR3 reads CASSLNRVVETQYF. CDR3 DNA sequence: TGTGCCAGCAGTTTAAATCGGGTAGTGGAGACCCAGTACTTC.